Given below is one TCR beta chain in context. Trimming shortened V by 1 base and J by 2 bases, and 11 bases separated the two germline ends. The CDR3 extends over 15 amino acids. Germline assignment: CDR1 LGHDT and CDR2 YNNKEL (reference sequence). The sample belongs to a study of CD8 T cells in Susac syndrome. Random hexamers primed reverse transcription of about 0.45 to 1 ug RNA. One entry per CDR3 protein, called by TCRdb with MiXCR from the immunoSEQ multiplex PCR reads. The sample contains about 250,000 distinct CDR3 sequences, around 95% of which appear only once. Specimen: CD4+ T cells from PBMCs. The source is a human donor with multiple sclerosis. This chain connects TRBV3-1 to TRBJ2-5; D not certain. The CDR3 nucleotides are TGTGCCAGCAGCCAAGTGTGGGGTTGGCAAGAGACCCAGTACTTC. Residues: CASSQVWGWQETQYF.